One sample yielded the 14 T cell receptor beta chains listed below, sequenced in a study of Graves' ophthalmopathy and Graves' hyperthyroidism. RNA transcripts provided the template for amplifying TCR beta CDR3 regions. The first round was an RT-PCR with HTBI primers, and the second round was a multiplex PCR. In TCRdb, the multiplex PCR reads were re-called with MiXCR into one record per CDR3 protein. The table lists approximately 410,000 distinct CDR3 sequences, roughly 15% of them singletons. Input material: peripheral blood. All receptors derive from a woman aged 18-29 years with stable Graves' hyperthyroidism.

This clonotype was counted at least ten times. The chain recombines TRBV7-3 with TRBJ2-7; D not resolved. Trimming removed 7 bases from V and 3 bases from J, with 13 bases in between. This CDR3 comprises 13 residues. Germline values: CDR1 SGHTA, CDR2 FQGTGA. The CDR3 DNA reads TGTGCCAGCAAGTCAATCCGACTCTACGAGCAGTACTTC. Protein sequence: CASKSIRLYEQYF.

This clonotype has ten or more counts. This chain joins TRBV5-1 and TRBJ1-1; D gene ambiguous. V lost 4 bases and J lost 1, with 14 bases in between. CDR1 and CDR2 from the germline V gene are SGHRS and YFSETQ. This CDR3 is 15 amino acids long. CDR3 DNA: TGCGCCAGCAGCCCGACGACGGTCCGGAACACTGAAGCTTTCTTT. Translation gives CASSPTTVRNTEAFF.

This clonotype was observed many times. CDR3 residues: CASSYRDRGEQYF. In DNA form, the CDR3 reads TGTGCCAGCAGTTACCGCGACAGGGGAGAGCAGTACTTC. The V and J genes are TRBV6-5 and TRBJ2-7; TRBD1 agrees at 8 bases. The CDR3 length is 13 residues. Germline trimming cut 2 bases from V and 7 bases from J; bases unmatched to any gene: 4. Per germline, CDR1 MNHEY and CDR2 SVGAGI.

This clonotype was seen ten or more times. The chain recombines TRBV6-2 or TRBV6-3 with TRBJ2-7; 9 positions agree with TRBD1. Losses at the gene ends were 6 bases for V and 0 bases for J; bases not matched to a gene: 6. CDR1 is MNHEY, CDR2 SVGEGT, per germline. The CDR3 totals 15 residues. DNA of the CDR3: TGTGCCAGCAGGGCCGGGACAGGGAACTCCTACGAGCAGTACTTC. Protein product: CASRAGTGNSYEQYF.

This clonotype showed up just a few times. The rearrangement uses TRBV11-2 and TRBJ2-4; D call uncertain. Trimming took off 0 bases at V and 9 bases at J, with 9 bases between the two ends. Germline CDR1 is SGHAT and CDR2 is FQNNGV. CDR3 length equals 13 residues. The CDR3 loop reads CASSLDTVRIQYF. In nucleotides, the CDR3 is TGTGCCAGCAGCTTAGATACAGTTCGCATTCAGTACTTC.

A few counts support this clonotype. V gene TRBV11-1 combines with J gene TRBJ2-7; D is unclear. The CDR3 contains 17 residues. Deletions cut 5 bases from V and 1 base from J, with 21 bases between. Germline CDR1 and CDR2: SGHAT and FQDESV (reference sequence). CDR3 protein: CASSRALSTVGSYEQYF. The CDR3 DNA is TGTGCCAGCAGCCGAGCCCTCTCCACGGTTGGGTCCTACGAGCAGTACTTC.

This clonotype was seen many times. The chain carries TRBV15 and TRBJ1-1; no definite D call. Trimming removed 5 bases from V and 1 base from J, with 14 bases in between. The CDR3 has 15 residues. Germline CDR1 reads LNHNV; CDR2 reads YYDKDF (reference sequence). CDR3 loop: CATSPPGRQNTEAFF. DNA for the CDR3: TGTGCCACCAGCCCTCCAGGACGGCAGAACACTGAAGCTTTCTTT.

This clonotype was recorded many times. The chain employs TRBV6-2 or TRBV6-3 and TRBJ2-4; possibly TRBD1 for D (5 bases). The V end lost 6 bases, the J end lost 12 bases, and 24 bases lay between the germline ends. Germline values: CDR1 MNHEY, CDR2 SVGEGT. CDR3 size: 15 residues. The CDR3 DNA follows: TGTGCCAGCAGCCAGCCCGGACACAAAATTCGTAATCAGTACTTC. It yields the protein CASSQPGHKIRNQYF.

This clonotype has at least ten counts. The chain links TRBV29-1 to TRBJ1-2; no firm D call. From germline, CDR1 is SQVTM and CDR2 ANQGSEA. V was clipped by 0 bases and J by 5 bases, with 4 bases between them. CDR3 size: 11 residues. CDR3 DNA sequence: TGCAGCGTTGAAGAACGGTATGGCTACACCTTC. Translating it yields CSVEERYGYTF. Together with reference TRBV29-1 and TRBJ1-2, the CDR3 gives the full variable domain: SAVISQKPSRDICQRGTSLTIQCQVDSQVTMMFWYRQQPGQSLTLIATANQGSEATYESGFVIDKFPISRPNLTFSTLTVSNMSPEDSSIYLCSVEERYGYTFGSGTRLTVV.

This clonotype was observed at least ten times. A read error is likely, as this CDR3 ends without the conserved phenylalanine or tryptophan. The DNA is left out, because the CDR3 cannot be placed on it with certainty; the CDR3 is given as TCRdb lists it. This sequence joins TRBV6-2 or TRBV6-3 and TRBJ2-2. The CDR3 is 12 residues long, ends included. CDR1 is MNHEY, CDR2 SVGEGT, per germline. This CDR3 is CASSYSTGELWL.

The CDR3 region is CASSIELASGELFF. In nucleotides, the CDR3 is TGTGCCAGCAGCATAGAACTAGCGAGCGGGGAGCTGTTTTTT. The rearrangement joins TRBV7-3 to TRBJ2-2; 7 bases map to TRBD2. The trim removed 5 bases at V and 7 bases at J, leaving 7 bases unmatched. The CDR3 contains 14 residues. The germline V gene has CDR1 SGHTA and CDR2 FQGTGA.

This clonotype was found many times. CDR3 loop: CASRWGGEAYEQYF. As DNA, the CDR3 is TGTGCCAGCAGATGGGGAGGGGAGGCCTACGAGCAGTACTTC. The chain links TRBV7-9 to TRBJ2-7, with 7 nucleotides matching TRBD2. With V trimmed by 6 bases and J by 2 bases, 7 bases remained unmatched. This CDR3 contains 14 residues. Germline assignment: CDR1 SEHNR and CDR2 FQNEAQ (reference sequence). Full variable domain (rest looked up from reference TRBV7-9 and TRBJ2-7): DTGVSQNPRHKITKRGQNVTFRCDPISEHNRLYWYRQTLGQGPEFLTYFQNEAQLEKSRLLSDRFSAERPKGSFSTLEIQRTEQGDSAMYLCASRWGGEAYEQYFGPGTRLTVT.

Ten or more counts support this clonotype. This chain uses TRBV7-9 with TRBJ1-1; D might be TRBD1 (5 bases). The CDR3 length is 15 residues. CDR1 and CDR2 (germline): SEHNR, FQNEAQ (reference sequence). Trimming shortened V by 5 bases and J by 4 bases, and 17 bases separated the two germline ends. CDR3 loop: CASSPPGREGTEAFF. The CDR3 DNA sequence: TGTGCCAGCAGCCCGCCAGGGAGGGAGGGCACTGAAGCTTTCTTT.

To note about this clonotype: A read error may produce the germline difference seen at one junction end. CDR3 loop: CASSSRTDTHF. CDR3 DNA: TGTGCCAGCAGTTCAAGGACTGATACTCACTTC. The chain joins TRBV12-3 or TRBV12-4 to TRBJ2-7; perhaps TRBD2 as D (5 bases). This CDR3 contains 11 residues.